These T cell receptor beta chains were read from a single sample in a study of T cell responses to AZD1222 COVID-19 vaccine. Some clones are missing from TCRdb's copy, which holds only in-frame ones; the method was immunoSEQ multiplex PCR. The sample gives 150,000 to 200,000 clones, over 70% of which show up once; around 2.9% is in the top ten. The sequences come from peripheral blood, collected on day 0 of MenACWY control vaccination. Receptor source: an adult in good health. The CDR3 runs from the conserved cysteine through the conserved F or W. D genes are given only for firm matches. Not every row has a clone size; where given, it reads once, few, many or a size class.

v_call: TRBV7-9; clone_size: once; j_call: TRBJ1-3; d_call: .; cdr3_nt: TGTGCCAGCAGCCCCCGGACTTTAAGCGCCATATATTTT; cdr3_aa: CASSPRTLSAIYF
v_call: TRBV7-9; clone_size: once; j_call: TRBJ2-1; d_call: TRBD1; cdr3_nt: TGTGCCAGCAGCTCGCCCGGGACAGGGTTTGAGGCTGAGTTCTTC; cdr3_aa: CASSSPGTGFEAEFF
v_call: TRBV7-8; clone_size: once; j_call: TRBJ2-2; d_call: TRBD2; cdr3_nt: TGTGCCAGCAGCCATCCGGGACTAGCGGGAGTGGCCGGGGAGCTGTTTTTT; cdr3_aa: CASSHPGLAGVAGELFF
v_call: TRBV9; clone_size: .; j_call: TRBJ2-1; d_call: TRBD2; cdr3_nt: TGTGCCAGCAGCGTAGCTACTGCGACTAGCGGGCTCCGGAATGAGCAGTTCTTC; cdr3_aa: CASSVATATSGLRNEQFF
v_call: TRBV10-3; clone_size: .; j_call: TRBJ1-1; d_call: TRBD1; cdr3_nt: TGTGCCATCAAAGGACAGGGTGACTACACTGAAGCTTTCTTT; cdr3_aa: CAIKGQGDYTEAFF
v_call: TRBV5-1; clone_size: .; j_call: TRBJ1-4; d_call: .; cdr3_nt: TGCGCCAGCAGCCCGACGACAGCAACTAATGAAAAACTGTTTTTT; cdr3_aa: CASSPTTATNEKLFF
v_call: TRBV10-3; clone_size: .; j_call: TRBJ2-3; d_call: .; cdr3_nt: TGTGCCATCAGTGACCGGGGACCAAGCACAGATACGCAGTATTTT; cdr3_aa: CAISDRGPSTDTQYF
v_call: TRBV5-8; clone_size: .; j_call: TRBJ2-7; d_call: .; cdr3_nt: TGTGCCAGCAGCTTATCACGCACGGCAAACTCCTACGAGCAGTACTTC; cdr3_aa: CASSLSRTANSYEQYF
v_call: TRBV19; clone_size: .; j_call: TRBJ2-7; d_call: TRBD2; cdr3_nt: TGTGCCTCCGAACTAGCGGAAGCAGCCGAGCAGTACTTC; cdr3_aa: CASELAEAAEQYF
v_call: TRBV11-2; clone_size: .; j_call: TRBJ2-1; d_call: TRBD2; cdr3_nt: TGTGCCAGCAGCGCTGGGACTAGCGGTGGCATGGAGCAGTTCTTC; cdr3_aa: CASSAGTSGGMEQFF
v_call: TRBV13; clone_size: .; j_call: TRBJ1-3; d_call: .; cdr3_nt: TGTGCCAGCAGCTTAGCTGCCGCAGGAAACACCATATATTTT; cdr3_aa: CASSLAAAGNTIYF
v_call: TRBV18; clone_size: .; j_call: TRBJ2-7; d_call: .; cdr3_nt: TGTGCCAGCTCCCCTGAGAGCTACGAGCAGTACTTC; cdr3_aa: CASSPESYEQYF
v_call: TRBV4-1; clone_size: .; j_call: TRBJ2-1; d_call: .; cdr3_nt: TGCGCCAGCAGCCAAAGTCAGAGATCCTACAATGAGCAGTTCTTC; cdr3_aa: CASSQSQRSYNEQFF
v_call: TRBV7-9; clone_size: .; j_call: TRBJ2-2; d_call: TRBD2; cdr3_nt: TGTGCCAGCACCCTTATGTCGCTAGCGGGGGGAACCGGGGAGCTGTTTTTT; cdr3_aa: CASTLMSLAGGTGELFF
v_call: TRBV7-6; clone_size: .; j_call: TRBJ1-1; d_call: .; cdr3_nt: TGTGCCAGCAGCTTAGGCCTCCGGGGGTTGAACACTGAAGCTTTCTTT; cdr3_aa: CASSLGLRGLNTEAFF
v_call: TRBV28; clone_size: .; j_call: TRBJ1-3; d_call: .; cdr3_nt: TGTGCCAGCAGTTCACAGGGCTCTGGAAACACCATATATTTT; cdr3_aa: CASSSQGSGNTIYF
v_call: TRBV7-9; clone_size: .; j_call: TRBJ2-7; d_call: TRBD2; cdr3_nt: TGTGCCAGCAGCTTAGTGAGCGGGGGGTACGAGCAGTACTTC; cdr3_aa: CASSLVSGGYEQYF
v_call: TRBV2; clone_size: .; j_call: TRBJ2-5; d_call: .; cdr3_nt: TGTGCCAGCTTGGCAGGAGGGAAAGAGACCCAGTACTTC; cdr3_aa: CASLAGGKETQYF
v_call: TRBV6-5; clone_size: .; j_call: TRBJ2-2; d_call: TRBD1; cdr3_nt: TGTGCCAGCAGTTATTTTCCTACAGGGGCCACCGGGGAGCTGTTTTTT; cdr3_aa: CASSYFPTGATGELFF
v_call: TRBV7-3; clone_size: .; j_call: TRBJ1-2; d_call: .; cdr3_nt: TGTGCCAGCAGCTTAATACGCAGGGGCGCGAACTATGGCTACACCTTC; cdr3_aa: CASSLIRRGANYGYTF
v_call: TRBV10-1; clone_size: .; j_call: TRBJ2-7; d_call: TRBD1; cdr3_nt: TGCGCCAGCAGTGAGTCCGAGGGGGCTCCCACCTACGAGCAGTACTTC; cdr3_aa: CASSESEGAPTYEQYF
v_call: TRBV6-5; clone_size: .; j_call: TRBJ1-1; d_call: .; cdr3_nt: TGTGCCAGCAGTTACTCGAGGACACAGGACACTGAAGCTTTCTTT; cdr3_aa: CASSYSRTQDTEAFF
v_call: TRBV27; clone_size: .; j_call: TRBJ1-5; d_call: .; cdr3_nt: TGTGCCAGCGGGATATTTGATAGCAATCAGCCCCAGCATTTT; cdr3_aa: CASGIFDSNQPQHF
v_call: TRBV28; clone_size: .; j_call: TRBJ1-5; d_call: TRBD1; cdr3_nt: TGTGCCAGCATCAAACAGGGGATTTTACGGCAGCCCCAGCATTTT; cdr3_aa: CASIKQGILRQPQHF
v_call: TRBV19; clone_size: .; j_call: TRBJ1-5; d_call: TRBD1; cdr3_nt: TGTGCCAGTAGTGGGACAGATACTCAGCCCCAGCATTTT; cdr3_aa: CASSGTDTQPQHF
v_call: TRBV30; clone_size: .; j_call: TRBJ2-7; d_call: .; cdr3_nt: TGTGCCTGGAGTACCGAATTTGGGCCCTACGAGCAGTACTTC; cdr3_aa: CAWSTEFGPYEQYF
v_call: TRBV7-9; clone_size: .; j_call: TRBJ2-5; d_call: TRBD1; cdr3_nt: TGTGCCAGCAGCTGGGACAGGGAGAGTGGGACCCAGTACTTC; cdr3_aa: CASSWDRESGTQYF
v_call: TRBV27; clone_size: .; j_call: TRBJ1-5; d_call: .; cdr3_nt: TGTGCCAGCAGCCTTATGGGGGATCAGCCCCAGCATTTT; cdr3_aa: CASSLMGDQPQHF
v_call: TRBV5-1; clone_size: .; j_call: TRBJ2-7; d_call: .; cdr3_nt: TGCGCCAGCAGCCTTCTGAGCGACAGGGAGCAGTACTTC; cdr3_aa: CASSLLSDREQYF
v_call: TRBV5-1; clone_size: few; j_call: TRBJ2-7; d_call: .; cdr3_nt: TGCGCCAGCAGCGCGGACAACGCCTACGAGCAGTACTTC; cdr3_aa: CASSADNAYEQYF
v_call: TRBV27; clone_size: .; j_call: TRBJ2-1; d_call: TRBD2; cdr3_nt: TGTGCCAGCAGTCCGCGACTAGCGGGGGGCGCCTACAATGAGCAGTTCTTC; cdr3_aa: CASSPRLAGGAYNEQFF
v_call: TRBV2; clone_size: .; j_call: TRBJ1-2; d_call: .; cdr3_nt: TGTGCCAGGTCGCCGGGTCCCATCTATGGCTACACCTTC; cdr3_aa: CARSPGPIYGYTF
v_call: TRBV7-3; clone_size: .; j_call: TRBJ2-1; d_call: TRBD2; cdr3_nt: TGTGCCAGCAAACGGGGGGAGGACGATGAGCAGTTCTTC; cdr3_aa: CASKRGEDDEQFF
v_call: TRBV5-1; clone_size: .; j_call: TRBJ1-2; d_call: .; cdr3_nt: TGCGCCAGCAGCTTCGTTGGCTACACCTTC; cdr3_aa: CASSFVGYTF
v_call: TRBV5-4; clone_size: .; j_call: TRBJ2-5; d_call: .; cdr3_nt: TGTGCCAGCAGCCCTACCGTGTCCGTGTACCAAGAGACCCAGTACTTC; cdr3_aa: CASSPTVSVYQETQYF
v_call: TRBV27; clone_size: .; j_call: TRBJ1-2; d_call: .; cdr3_nt: TGTGCCAGCAGTTTAGGAGCGAGGAGCGGCTACACCTTC; cdr3_aa: CASSLGARSGYTF
v_call: TRBV7-2; clone_size: once; j_call: TRBJ2-4; d_call: .; cdr3_nt: TGTGCCAGCAGCTTAGGTGGGGTGGAGGCCAAAAACATTCAGTACTTC; cdr3_aa: CASSLGGVEAKNIQYF
v_call: TRBV2; clone_size: once; j_call: TRBJ2-1; d_call: .; cdr3_nt: TGTGCCAGCAGTGCACGGGGCTCCTACAATGAGCAGTTCTTC; cdr3_aa: CASSARGSYNEQFF
v_call: TRBV27; clone_size: .; j_call: TRBJ2-7; d_call: TRBD1; cdr3_nt: TGTGCCAGCAGTTTGAGGACAGGCCCCGAGCAGTACTTC; cdr3_aa: CASSLRTGPEQYF
v_call: TRBV7-9; clone_size: .; j_call: TRBJ1-1; d_call: .; cdr3_nt: TGTGCCAGCAGCTTGTCAGAAATGAACACTGAAGCTTTCTTT; cdr3_aa: CASSLSEMNTEAFF
v_call: TRBV11-2; clone_size: .; j_call: TRBJ2-2; d_call: .; cdr3_nt: TGTGCCAGCAGCTTAGCCGGGGAGCTGTTTTTT; cdr3_aa: CASSLAGELFF
v_call: TRBV4-2; clone_size: few; j_call: TRBJ2-7; d_call: TRBD1; cdr3_nt: TGTGCCAGCAGCCCCGAACCCACCGGGACAGGACTCTACGAGCAGTACTTC; cdr3_aa: CASSPEPTGTGLYEQYF
v_call: TRBV9; clone_size: .; j_call: TRBJ1-2; d_call: TRBD1; cdr3_nt: TGTGCCAGCAGCGTAGAACAATGGGGGACAGATGGCTACACCTTC; cdr3_aa: CASSVEQWGTDGYTF
v_call: TRBV9; clone_size: .; j_call: TRBJ2-2; d_call: TRBD2; cdr3_nt: TGTGCCAGCAGCGTAGATAGCGGGGGGAACACCGGGGAGCTGTTTTTT; cdr3_aa: CASSVDSGGNTGELFF
v_call: TRBV3-1/TRBV3-2; clone_size: .; j_call: TRBJ2-5; d_call: .; cdr3_nt: TGTGCCAGCAGCGACCCCCCTCACCAGACGGGGTACTTC; cdr3_aa: CASSDPPHQTGYF